The clone carrying this T cell receptor beta chain was counted many times. Its matching antigen is unknown. The data were taken from a study of human T cells and chemical hapten exposure. About the research overall: Sensitization used 2% DPC on approximately 2 cm by approximately 2 cm upper inner arm skin. Throughout a study of roughly 5.5 months, patients underwent weekly scalp administration of diphenylcyclopropenone doses.

General study results and limits: No alteration of TCRs above 1 in 1000 frequency was seen with DPC sensitization. Relative to control repertoires, expanded TCRs gave rise to significantly more large CDR3 similarity clusters.

Time point of the sample: patch test 2, 6 weeks after DPC sensitization. The treatment was: therapeutic diphenylcyclopropenone sensitization with weekly scalp DPC. TCRdb called the RACE reads again in MiXCR, with one record for every CDR3 protein. The table shows about 80,000 distinct CDR3 sequences, with about 9.9% occurring only once. V dropped 3 bases and J dropped 7 bases, with 19 bases sitting between them. CDR3 length: 16 amino acids. CDR1 KGHSH and CDR2 LQKENI come from the germline V gene. Sequences were derived from whole blood, sampled in connection with sensitization to the hapten diphenylcyclopropenone (DPC). The sequence was obtained from a man between 18 and 29 years old with alopecia areata. Some clones in this sample may be carry-over from other donors' samples. The chain joins TRBV18 to TRBJ1-5, with TRBD1 as a possible D gene (5 bases). This CDR3 is CASSPSGPGGIQPQHF. The DNA of the CDR3 is TGTGCCAGCTCACCGTCAGGGCCGGGTGGTATCCAGCCCCAGCATTTT.